The TCR beta chain under discussion was sequenced for a study of cytomegalovirus exposure and HLA in healthy donors. The wider study: A subsequent analysis stated that the roughly 130 validation repertoires were run on the same platform as the 600 to 750 first-cohort repertoires. Study-level results: As was reported, the classifier diagnosed cytomegalovirus status with high specificity and sensitivity.

There are a few counts of this clone. Its antigen is still unknown. Repertoires were generated with immunoSEQ multiplex PCR, while TCRdb's copy carries only in-frame clones and drops some. The sample yields about 180,000 clones, about 83% seen once. The sequence was collected from a woman aged 30 to 39 in good health and CMV-seronegative. The specimen was PBMCs.

CDR3 residues: CAWSEEYQSPLHF. The CDR3 DNA reads TGTGCCTGGTCTGAGGAGTATCAATCACCCCTCCACTTT. The rearrangement links TRBV30 to TRBJ1-6; D gene ambiguous. The germline gives CDR1 GTSNPN, CDR2 SVGIG (reference sequence). The V end lost 5 bases, the J end lost 10 bases, and 15 bases lay between the germline ends. The CDR3 totals 13 residues.